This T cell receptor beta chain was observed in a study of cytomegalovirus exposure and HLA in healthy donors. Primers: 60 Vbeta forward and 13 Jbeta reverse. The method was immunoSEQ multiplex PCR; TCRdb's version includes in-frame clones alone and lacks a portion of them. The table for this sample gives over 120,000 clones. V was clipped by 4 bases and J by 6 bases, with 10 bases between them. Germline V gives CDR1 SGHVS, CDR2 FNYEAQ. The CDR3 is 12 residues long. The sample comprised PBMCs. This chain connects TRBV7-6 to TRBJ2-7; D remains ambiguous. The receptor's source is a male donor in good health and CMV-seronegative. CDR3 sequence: CASSSGDLEQYF. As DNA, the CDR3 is TGTGCCAGCAGCTCGGGTGATCTCGAGCAGTACTTC.